The 7 T cell receptor beta chains reported below all come from one sample, sequenced in a study of OX40 agonist ivuxolimab in advanced cancers. Sequencing used immunoSEQ multiplex PCR; TCRdb keeps in-frame clones, though not all of them. The repertoire holds about 120,000 clones, with approximately 92% as singletons. Source: CD4+ or CD8+ T cells sorted from blood, taken in a trial of the OX40 agonist ivuxolimab. The receptors were sampled from an adult with an advanced solid tumor such as melanoma, head and neck, liver or kidney cancer.

The rearrangement links TRBV6-5 to TRBJ2-7; TRBD2 aligns across 11 bases. CDR1 MNHEY and CDR2 SVGAGI come from the germline V gene. The ends lost 1 base at V and 4 bases at J; junction bases unmatched: 3. This CDR3 has 15 residues. CDR3 in DNA: TGTGCCAGCAGTTACTACACTAGCGGGGGTTACGAGCAGTACTTC. Its protein is CASSYYTSGGYEQYF.

In its sample, this clone was seen a few times. The chain carries TRBV7-7 and TRBJ1-4; D not resolved. V dropped 1 base and J dropped 5 bases, with 5 bases sitting between them. This CDR3 spans 13 amino acids. CDR1 and CDR2 (germline): SSHAT, FNYEAQ (reference sequence). Here the CDR3 reads CASSLDTNEKLFF. The DNA of the CDR3 is TGTGCCAGCAGCTTAGACACAAATGAAAAACTGTTTTTT.

V usage is TRBV7-6 and J usage is TRBJ2-7; TRBD1 matches at 9 bases. Germline V CDR1 and CDR2: SGHVS, FNYEAQ. The ends lost 6 bases at V and 6 bases at J; junction bases unmatched: 6. The CDR3 length is 13 residues. CDR3: CASRGTGNGEQYF. Written as DNA, the CDR3 is TGTGCCAGCAGGGGGACAGGGAACGGCGAGCAGTACTTC. Full variable domain (rest looked up from reference TRBV7-6 and TRBJ2-7): GAGVSQSPRYKVTKRGQDVALRCDPISGHVSLYWYRQALGQGPEFLTYFNYEAQQDKSGLPNDRFSAERPEGSISTLTIQRTEQRDSAMYRCASRGTGNGEQYFGPGTRLTVT.

CDR3 sequence (DNA): TGTGCCAGTAGCATTTACAGGGGGGTGACCGGGGAGCTGTTTTTT. As protein: CASSIYRGVTGELFF. The chain has TRBV19 and TRBJ2-2; 8 bases are a match to TRBD1. In germline, CDR1 is LNHDA, CDR2 SQIVND (reference sequence). The CDR3 extends over 15 amino acids. V dropped 6 bases and J dropped 5; count of bases not matched to a gene: 8.

The table lists this clone with a count of one. The V and J genes are TRBV28 and TRBJ2-2; 9 nucleotides line up with TRBD2. V trimming: 5 bases; J trimming: 3 bases; junction bases outside the gene matches: 10. Germline V gives CDR1 MDHEN, CDR2 SYDVKM. This CDR3 comprises 17 residues. CDR3 in DNA: TGTGCCAGCAGTCCGGTGAGCGGGGGGCGATACACCGGGGAGCTGTTTTTT. It specifies CASSPVSGGRYTGELFF.

The gene calls are TRBV7-2 and TRBJ1-2; D not certain. The germline V gene has CDR1 SGHTA and CDR2 FQGNSA. The CDR3 runs to 15 residues. Trimming took off 5 bases at V and 0 bases at J, with 13 bases between the two ends. The CDR3, as DNA: TGTGCCAGCAGCCCCAGGTGGAGGGCTAACTATGGCTACACCTTC. It translates to CASSPRWRANYGYTF.

The rearrangement links TRBV5-1 to TRBJ1-4, with TRBD1 as a possible D gene (6 bases). The CDR3 loop spans 14 amino acids. Trimming shortened V by 2 bases and J by 6 bases, and 11 bases separated the two germline ends. Germline V gene sequence: CDR1 SGHRS, CDR2 YFSETQ. The CDR3 sequence is CASSLQGVYEKLFF. CDR3 DNA: TGCGCCAGCAGCTTACAGGGAGTTTATGAAAAACTGTTTTTT.